The T cell receptor (beta chain) under discussion was sequenced for a study of regulatory T cells in long-lasting Graves disease. The wider study: The criterion for persistent Graves' disease was over 5 years of antithyroid drugs with positive TSH receptor antibodies. Study results and caveats: Persistent Graves' disease cases displayed lower TCR diversity than newly diagnosed ones. Few sampled subjects may have lowered accuracy. Among samples with persistent disease, TRBV28, TRBJ1-2 and TRBJ2-5 were favored.

Arm-PCR of CDR3 regions and iRepertoire HTBI primers were the basis on which TCR beta libraries were built. TCRdb independently ran MiXCR on the multiplex PCR reads; one entry per CDR3 protein. Of roughly 400,000 distinct CDR3 sequences listed, less than 25% are singletons. After removal of 3 bases from V and 5 bases from J, the junction contained 6 bases not matched to a gene. CDR3 length equals 15 residues. CDR1 and CDR2 from the germline V gene are KGHSH and LQKENI. As for this clonotype: No antigen is known for it.

Time point meaning: persistent/refractory GD, antithyroid drugs over 5 years with positive TRAb. Construction of the TCR library relied on RNA isolated from PBMCs. This chain connects TRBV18 to TRBJ2-1; 8 positions agree with TRBD1. This clonotype originated in a female donor with Graves disease. Sequencing used peripheral blood mononuclear cells (PBMCs), obtained when the disease was refractory, from a patient treated with antithyroid drugs. CDR3 DNA: TGTGCCAGCTCACCTCAGCAGGGGGCTAACAATGAGCAGTTCTTC. Translation: CASSPQQGANNEQFF.